A selection of T cell receptor beta chains follows, all from one sample in a study of T-cell memory formation after mild COVID-19. TCRdb reanalysed the 5' RACE reads using MiXCR and keeps one entry per CDR3 protein. In the table there are approximately 350,000 distinct CDR3 sequences, 10% to 15% of which are singletons. The sequenced sample consisted of PBMCs or a T cell subset sorted from them (not recorded which). Every receptor here comes from a man between 18 and 35 years old who had mild COVID-19 (a few samples of this study predate the infection). Cell type and time point are not known. Each CDR3 is given with its conserved first and last residue. D genes are given only for firm matches. A row's size may be missing; if present it is once, few, many or a size class.

CDR3aa,CDR3nt,abundance,v_gene,d_gene,j_gene
CASSLAGGLPNEQFF,TGCGCCAGCAGCTTAGCGGGGGGGCTTCCCAATGAGCAGTTCTTC,few,TRBV4-1,TRBD2,TRBJ2-1
CASYEGTDTQYF,TGCGCCAGCTACGAGGGCACAGATACGCAGTATTTT,few,TRBV5-1,.,TRBJ2-3
CASSGNPYGYTF,TGTGCCAGCAGTGGGAACCCATATGGCTACACCTTC,many,TRBV6-6,.,TRBJ1-2
CASTEDRRGYTF,TGTGCCAGTACTGAGGACAGGCGGGGCTACACCTTC,.,TRBV19,TRBD1,TRBJ1-2
CASSLTASSYEQYF,TGTGCCAGCAGCTTAACGGCCAGCTCCTACGAGCAGTACTTC,few,TRBV7-3,.,TRBJ2-7
CASSLNPGGNEQFF,TGTGCCAGCAGCTTAAATCCAGGGGGCAATGAGCAGTTCTTC,.,TRBV11-2,TRBD1,TRBJ2-1
CASSTSGGETQYF,TGTGCCAGCAGTACGAGCGGGGGAGAGACCCAGTACTTC,.,TRBV12-3/TRBV12-4,TRBD2,TRBJ2-5
CASSFTAGVSYNEQFF,TGTGCCAGCAGTTTCACAGCGGGGGTTTCCTACAATGAGCAGTTCTTC,.,TRBV6-2/TRBV6-3,TRBD2,TRBJ2-1
CASSPPPGASTDTQYF,TGTGCCAGCTCACCACCTCCGGGGGCCAGCACAGATACGCAGTATTTT,few,TRBV18,.,TRBJ2-3
CSATTETQYF,TGCAGTGCTACAACAGAGACCCAGTACTTC,.,TRBV20-1,.,TRBJ2-5